This T cell receptor (beta chain) is drawn from a study of blood T cell repertoires in COVID-19. Study summary: Some COVID-19 samples were acute and others convalescent; all came from the United States, Italy and Spain. T cells, B-cell-depleted T cells, or PBMCs supplied cDNA or gDNA.

This CDR3 has 12 residues. Germline loops: CDR1 LNHDA, CDR2 SQIVND (reference sequence). Trimming shortened V by 5 bases and J by 11 bases, and 13 bases separated the two germline ends. Original data processing: Amplification from reference gene primers served as the basis for estimated nucleated cell counts. Measured with immunoSEQ multiplex PCR; TCRdb has only the in-frame clones, and not every one. V, J and clone size were drawn from that table, and D and trimming were deduced from the DNA. Among around 280,000 clones listed, roughly 90% were seen once. Sequencing input: peripheral blood. The rearrangement uses TRBV19 and TRBJ1-5; D perhaps matches TRBD1 (5 bases). The source is a woman in her forties or fifties who had recovered from COVID-19. CDR3 sequence reads: CASSGAKWTQHF. The CDR3, as DNA: TGTGCCAGTAGTGGGGCGAAGTGGACCCAGCATTTT.